The 29 T cell receptor beta chains below were found in one sample sequenced in a study of graft-versus-host responses after intestinal transplantation (dated by TCRdb to the early 2020s). Their antigen targets remain unknown. Receptor amplification or capture employed the immunoSEQ multiplex PCR assay. As stored in TCRdb, this immuneACCESS dataset retains in-frame rearrangements with V and J assigned. A fraction of the clones does not appear; measured against another copy, unresolved V genes explain less than half of the discrepancy, and the remainder lacks a known reason. The sample table holds fewer than 90,000 clones, of which approximately 94% were seen once. The top ten hold about 0.2% of the sample. The time point label here, explained by the study, means: cells obtained before transplantation from donor or recipient. Sequenced here: unstimulated CD4+ T cells sorted from spleen or lymph node cells, sampled before transplant. The receptors shown here come from a human donor who was the organ donor for an intestinal transplant.

This clone was detected once. The chain has TRBV9 and TRBJ2-7; D unresolved. V lost 3 bases and J lost 7, with 14 bases in between. Looked up from germline, CDR1 is SGDLS and CDR2 is YYNGEE. CDR3 size: 13 residues. The CDR3 here is CASSDRGWGEQYF. In nucleotides, the CDR3 is TGTGCCAGCAGCGACCGCGGATGGGGAGAGCAGTACTTC.

The rearrangement uses TRBV6-1 and TRBJ1-5, with 7 bases aligning to TRBD1. The CDR3 totals 13 residues. CDR1 is MNHNS and CDR2 is SASEGT in the germline V gene. With 6 bases clipped from V and 6 bases from J, the junction kept 5 bases outside the gene matches. This chain's CDR3 is CASSQQGTQPQHF. The DNA of the CDR3 is TGTGCCAGCAGCCAACAGGGGACTCAGCCCCAGCATTTT.

CDR3 in DNA: TGTGCCAGCAGTGAAGAAAGAGGGCTCACTTTCTTT. Translation: CASSEERGLTFF. V usage is TRBV6-1 and J usage is TRBJ1-1, with D unclear. Trimming stripped 1 base from V and 12 bases from J, with 12 bases between. The CDR3 length is 12 residues. The V gene's germline CDR1 is MNHNS and CDR2 SASEGT.

In DNA form, the CDR3 reads TGTGCCAGCCGGGGTACAGGGAAGTTTTCCTACGAGCAGTACTTC. This translates into CASRGTGKFSYEQYF. The chain joins TRBV13 to TRBJ2-7, with a possible D match to TRBD1 (6 bases). There are 15 residues in the CDR3. Trimming left V 8 bases short and J 1 base short, with 18 bases between. Germline V gene data show CDR1 as PRHDT and CDR2 as FYEKMQ (reference sequence).

The rearrangement joins TRBV6-5 to TRBJ1-1; D gene uncertain. The V gene's germline CDR1 is MNHEY and CDR2 SVGAGI. V gave up 11 bases and J gave up 7 bases, with 14 bases separating them. The CDR3 runs to 11 residues. This chain's CDR3 is CAAGVRYEAFF. Written as DNA, the CDR3 is TGTGCCGCTGGGGTTCGGTATGAAGCTTTCTTT.

With regard to this clone: Its ends do not fully match the called genes, so a read error is possible. The CDR3 DNA reads as TGTGCCAGCAGTGCAGGGTCATACAATTCACCCCCCCACTTT. It translates to CASSAGSYNSPPHF. V usage is TRBV6-1 and J usage is TRBJ1-6, with D tentatively TRBD1 (5 bases). This CDR3 spans 14 amino acids. CDR1 is MNHNS and CDR2 is SASEGT in the germline V gene.

This sequence joins TRBV29-1 and TRBJ2-7; either TRBD1 or TRBD2 may supply D (5 bases each). V was cut by 1 base and J by 5 bases, with 12 bases left in between. Germline values: CDR1 SQVTM, CDR2 ANQGSEA. CDR3 length: 13 residues. CDR3 DNA sequence: TGCAGCGTTGAAGGGCAAAGGGACGACGAGCAGTACTTC. Translating it yields CSVEGQRDDEQYF.

The J gene is TRBJ1-2, the V gene TRBV7-9; TRBD1 is a possible D gene (6 bases). V gave up 1 base and J gave up 7 bases, with 10 bases separating them. This CDR3 region has 13 residues. Germline values: CDR1 SEHNR, CDR2 FQNEAQ (reference sequence). The CDR3 DNA is TGTGCCAGCAGCTTAGAACAGGGATTTGGCTACACCTTC. It is translated as CASSLEQGFGYTF. Drawing the rest from reference TRBV7-9 and TRBJ1-2, the complete variable domain is DTGVSQNPRHKITKRGQNVTFRCDPISEHNRLYWYRQTLGQGPEFLTYFQNEAQLEKSRLLSDRFSAERPKGSFSTLEIQRTEQGDSAMYLCASSLEQGFGYTFGSGTRLTVV.

The CDR3 DNA reads TGTGCCAGCAGCTCTGACAGCTATGGCTACACCTTC. Translating it yields CASSSDSYGYTF. The chain combines TRBV7-9 with TRBJ1-2, with D maybe TRBD1 (5 bases). Germline assignment: CDR1 SEHNR and CDR2 FQNEAQ (reference sequence). V lost 4 bases to trimming and J lost 4 bases, with 7 bases between them. The CDR3 is made up of 12 amino acids.

V usage is TRBV7-8 and J usage is TRBJ1-5, with D unclear. CDR3 length: 11 residues. CDR1 and CDR2 (germline): SGHVS, FQNEAQ. V was clipped by 4 bases and J by 11 bases, with 9 bases between them. In DNA form, the CDR3 reads TGTGCCAGCAGCTCGAATTCGGCCCAGCATTTT. The encoded protein is CASSSNSAQHF.

This chain joins TRBV18 and TRBJ1-6; tentative D call: TRBD1 (5 bases). CDR3 size: 15 residues. Trimming pared 3 bases from V and 4 bases from J, leaving 10 bases between. Germline lookup yields CDR1 KGHSH and CDR2 LQKENI. As DNA, the CDR3 is TGTGCCAGCTCACCTACAGGCCGGTATAATTCACCCCTCCACTTT. Protein sequence: CASSPTGRYNSPLHF.

This chain uses TRBV11-3 with TRBJ2-7, with D tentatively TRBD2 (6 bases). Germline V CDR1 and CDR2: SGHNT, YENEEA. The CDR3 is 15 amino acids. Between the trimmed V and J ends, which lost 1 base and 5 bases, there was a span of 15 bases. The CDR3 loop is CASSLGGLPRDEQYF. The DNA for the CDR3 is TGTGCCAGCAGCTTAGGGGGACTGCCTAGGGACGAGCAGTACTTC.

The chain couples TRBV2 to TRBJ1-2; D is unresolved. The V and J ends lost 3 bases and 8 bases respectively, with 10 bases between them. From germline, CDR1 is SNHLY and CDR2 FYNNEI. The CDR3 is 12 residues long. CDR3 bases: TGTGCCAGCAGTGACAGTGGTGGCGGCTACACCTTC. This translates into CASSDSGGGYTF.

This chain uses TRBV5-6 with TRBJ2-3, with D possibly matching TRBD2 (5 bases). Germline V gene data show CDR1 as SGHDT and CDR2 as YYEEEE. CDR3 length: 16 residues. V was trimmed by 2 bases and J by 1 base, leaving 14 bases between them. The CDR3 sequence is CASSFSRLARTDTQYF. CDR3 nucleotide sequence: TGTGCCAGCAGCTTTTCTCGGCTAGCTCGCACAGATACGCAGTATTTT.

As for this clone: Within the sample, other DNA sequences also encode this same CDR3. The chain recombines TRBV18 with TRBJ1-1; D is undetermined. The germline V gene encodes CDR1 KGHSH and CDR2 LQKENI. The CDR3 runs 13 residues. V lost 3 bases, J lost 1 base, and 6 bases lay in between. CDR3 amino acids: CASSPPQNTEAFF. The CDR3 DNA follows: TGTGCCAGCTCACCCCCCCAGAACACTGAAGCTTTCTTT.

The chain employs TRBV2 and TRBJ1-2; 9 bases line up with TRBD1. After removal of 6 bases from V and 8 bases from J, the junction contained 10 bases not matched to a gene. This CDR3 contains 14 residues. CDR1 SNHLY and CDR2 FYNNEI come from the germline V gene. The CDR3 DNA is TGTGCCAGCAGACTCACCGACAGGGGGGGAGGCTACACCTTC. Its protein product is CASRLTDRGGGYTF. Full variable domain (remainder filled in from reference TRBV2 and TRBJ1-2): EPEVTQTPSHQVTQMGQEVILRCVPISNHLYFYWYRQILGQKVEFLVSFYNNEISEKSEIFDDQFSVERPDGSNFTLKIRSTKLEDSAMYFCASRLTDRGGGYTFGSGTRLTVV.

The chain recombines TRBV14 with TRBJ2-2; 10 bases map to TRBD1. Germline V CDR1 and CDR2: SGHDN, FVKESK. The length of the CDR3 is 15 residues. V lost 4 bases, J lost 7 bases, and 6 bases stayed unmatched. CDR3 protein: CASSPGQGFGGELFF. CDR3 sequence (DNA): TGTGCCAGCAGCCCGGGACAGGGGTTCGGCGGGGAGCTGTTTTTT.

This chain joins TRBV29-1 and TRBJ2-3, with D perhaps TRBD2 (6 bases). V was clipped by 4 bases and J by 0 bases, with 11 bases between them. The CDR3 covers 14 residues. Germline CDR1 SQVTM, CDR2 ANQGSEA. CDR3 nucleotide sequence: TGCAGCGTTGGGGGAGGAGTCAGCACAGATACGCAGTATTTT. Protein product: CSVGGGVSTDTQYF.

This clone has a single count. This chain connects TRBV23-1 to TRBJ1-1, with D possibly being TRBD1 (5 bases). TRBV23-1 is identified as an open reading frame with a role that is uncertain. V was trimmed by 4 bases and J by 1 base, leaving 10 bases between them. This CDR3 spans 14 amino acids. The CDR3 spells CASSRTRRNTEAFF. The CDR3 coding sequence is TGCGCCAGCAGTCGGACACGAAGGAACACTGAAGCTTTCTTT.

In the case of this clone: The sample carries other DNA sequences with the same CDR3. The chain has TRBV18 and TRBJ1-1; D perhaps matches TRBD1 (6 bases). The CDR3 has 13 amino acids. Trimming stripped 6 bases from V and 2 bases from J, with 10 bases between. The V gene's germline CDR1 is KGHSH and CDR2 LQKENI. CDR3 coding DNA: TGTGCCAGCTCCCCGGGGGCCAACACTGAAGCTTTCTTT. This codes for CASSPGANTEAFF.

V and J are TRBV7-2 and TRBJ2-2; a weak D match, TRBD2 (6 bases). This CDR3 contains 15 residues. Between the trimmed V and J ends, which lost 5 bases and 6 bases, there was a span of 16 bases. Germline assignment: CDR1 SGHTA and CDR2 FQGNSA. The CDR3 here is CASSPAGQYPGELFF. The CDR3 DNA sequence: TGTGCCAGCAGCCCAGCGGGTCAGTACCCCGGGGAGCTGTTTTTT.

This chain connects TRBV7-2 to TRBJ2-2; D ambiguous. V was shortened by 0 bases and J by 5 bases, with 7 bases between the two germline ends. CDR1 and CDR2 from the germline V gene are SGHTA and FQGNSA. The length of the CDR3 is 14 residues. The CDR3 loop reads CASSLALSTGELFF. CDR3 in DNA: TGTGCCAGCAGCTTAGCGCTTAGTACCGGGGAGCTGTTTTTT.

The gene calls are TRBV27 and TRBJ2-7; D tentatively reads TRBD1 or TRBD2 (5 bases each). This CDR3 has 14 amino acids. Between the trimmed V and J ends, which lost 6 bases and 2 bases, there was a span of 14 bases. In germline, CDR1 is MNHEY, CDR2 SMNVEV (reference sequence). This CDR3 reads CASRRGDTAYEQYF. CDR3 DNA sequence: TGTGCCAGCAGGAGGGGAGATACGGCCTACGAGCAGTACTTC.

J is TRBJ2-7 and V is TRBV29-1; TRBD1 is a possible D gene (5 bases). The CDR3 totals 13 residues. V lost 6 bases to trimming and J lost 2 bases, with 14 bases between them. CDR1 is SQVTM and CDR2 is ANQGSEA in the germline V gene. CDR3 DNA: TGCAGCGTCCAAGGTAGGGGAACCTACGAGCAGTACTTC. Its protein is CSVQGRGTYEQYF.

The V gene is TRBV18, the J gene TRBJ1-1; D is undetermined. Trimming cost V 4 bases and J 3 bases, with 6 bases left between them. CDR1 KGHSH and CDR2 LQKENI come from the germline V gene. This CDR3 has 12 amino acids. The chain's CDR3 is CASSLKDTEAFF. In DNA, the CDR3 is TGTGCCAGCTCACTTAAGGACACTGAAGCTTTCTTT. Full variable domain (missing parts from reference TRBV18 and TRBJ1-1): NAGVMQNPRHLVRRRGQEARLRCSPMKGHSHVYWYRQLPEEGLKFMVYLQKENIIDESGMPKERFSAEFPKEGPSILRIQQVVRGDSAAYFCASSLKDTEAFFGQGTRLTVV.

The chain employs TRBV5-8 and TRBJ2-5; weak D call: TRBD1 (6 bases). The germline V gene has CDR1 SGHTS and CDR2 YDEGEE. V was trimmed by 0 bases and J by 5 bases, leaving 14 bases between them. This CDR3 has 15 residues. CDR3 amino acids: CASSLGRQGTETQYF. The DNA for the CDR3 is TGTGCCAGCAGCTTGGGGAGGCAGGGGACGGAGACCCAGTACTTC.

The chain uses TRBV5-1 and TRBJ2-3; TRBD1 agrees at 10 bases. This CDR3 has 16 residues. V shed 0 bases and J 5 bases; nucleotides not matched to a gene: 6. Looked up from germline, CDR1 is SGHRS and CDR2 is YFSETQ. The DNA of the CDR3 is TGCGCCAGCAGCTTGGCCGGGACAGGGGTTGGAGATACGCAGTATTTT. Translating it yields CASSLAGTGVGDTQYF.

The rearrangement uses TRBV5-1 and TRBJ2-7; TRBD2 matches 13 bases. CDR3 length equals 16 residues. V dropped 4 bases and J dropped 2; count of bases not matched to a gene: 6. Germline V lookup: CDR1 SGHRS, CDR2 YFSETQ. CDR3 coding DNA: TGCGCCAGCAGCATTACTAGCGGGGGGGCCCCCTACGAGCAGTACTTC. Residues: CASSITSGGAPYEQYF.

V usage is TRBV15 and J usage is TRBJ1-2, with 7 bases lining up with TRBD1. The length of the CDR3 is 16 residues. V lost 2 bases and J lost 5; bases outside the gene matches: 11. Germline loops: CDR1 LNHNV, CDR2 YYDKDF (reference sequence). CDR3 sequence reads: CATSRLDRDGPYGYTF. Written as DNA, the CDR3 is TGTGCCACCAGCAGACTTGACAGGGACGGCCCTTATGGCTACACCTTC. The full variable domain, in which reference TRBV15 and TRBJ1-2 provide the parts outside the CDR3, is DAMVIQNPRYQVTQFGKPVTLSCSQTLNHNVMYWYQQKSSQAPKLLFHYYDKDFNNEADTPDNFQSRRPNTSFCFLDIRSPGLGDTAMYLCATSRLDRDGPYGYTFGSGTRLTVV.